The 24 T cell receptor beta chains below all came from one sample that was sequenced in a study of T cell repertoires in cytomegalovirus infection. TCRdb passed the reads through MiXCR, listing each CDR3 protein once. The sample contains about 770,000 distinct CDR3 sequences, just under 30% of which appear only once. These receptors lack a known antigen. Sequences were derived from cultured CD8+ T cells from PBMCs, sampled from culture after CMV antigen stimulation. The receptors were gathered from a human donor in good health (CMV status not recorded). Some clones in this sample may be carry-over from other donors' samples.

This clonotype was seen more than once but under ten times. V gene TRBV20-1 combines with J gene TRBJ2-1; 11 nucleotides agree with TRBD2. Germline V CDR1 and CDR2: DFQATT, SNEGSKA (reference sequence). The length of the CDR3 is 17 residues. V lost 0 bases, J lost 7 bases, and 11 bases stayed unmatched. The CDR3 here is CSARDPGTSGQINEQFF. CDR3 DNA: TGCAGTGCTAGAGACCCCGGGACTAGCGGCCAAATAAATGAGCAGTTCTTC.

The chain carries TRBV7-2 and TRBJ2-1; 16 nucleotides match TRBD2. This CDR3 has 24 amino acids. Trimming at V came to 1 base and at J to 0 bases, leaving 18 bases not matched to a gene. Germline V CDR1 and CDR2: SGHTA, FQGNSA. CDR3 in amino acids: CASSLVPGTSGGANPPSSYNEQFF. CDR3 DNA: TGTGCCAGCAGCTTAGTCCCCGGGACTAGCGGGGGGGCAAATCCTCCAAGCTCCTACAATGAGCAGTTCTTC. The variable domain in full, with the rest retrieved from reference TRBV7-2 and TRBJ2-1, is GAGVSQSPSNKVTEKGKDVELRCDPISGHTALYWYRQSLGQGLEFLIYFQGNSAPDKSGLPSDRFSAERTGGSVSTLTIQRTQQEDSAVYLCASSLVPGTSGGANPPSSYNEQFFGPGTRLTVL.

This clonotype was seen more than once but under ten times. V and J are TRBV4-1 and TRBJ2-7; TRBD2 matches at 11 bases. V shed 0 bases and J 4 bases; nucleotides not matched to a gene: 2. Per the germline V gene, CDR1 is MGHRA and CDR2 is YSYEKL. The CDR3 loop spans 15 amino acids. The CDR3 sequence is CASSQDSSGGYEQYF. In DNA, the CDR3 is TGCGCCAGCAGCCAAGATTCTAGCGGGGGGTACGAGCAGTACTTC.

This clonotype was observed at least ten times. The chain joins TRBV7-3 to TRBJ1-1; 10 positions match TRBD1. The CDR3 spans 15 residues. Germline trimming cut 1 base from V and 9 bases from J; bases unmatched to any gene: 8. CDR1 and CDR2 (germline): SGHTA, FQGTGA. The CDR3 DNA follows: TGTGCCAGCAGCTTAATCTCCGGGACAGGGGACCAAGCTTTCTTT. This codes for CASSLISGTGDQAFF. Full variable domain (remainder filled in from reference TRBV7-3 and TRBJ1-1): GAGVSQTPSNKVTEKGKYVELRCDPISGHTALYWYRQSLGQGPEFLIYFQGTGAADDSGLPNDRFFAVRPEGSVSTLKIQRTERGDSAVYLCASSLISGTGDQAFFGQGTRLTVV.

The gene calls are TRBV3-1 and TRBJ2-1; no reliable D call. This CDR3 is 14 amino acids long. Germline CDR1 LGHDT, CDR2 YNNKEL (reference sequence). V lost 1 base, J lost 10 bases, and 14 bases lay in between. The CDR3 region is CASSQVSVAYEQFF. The CDR3 bases are TGTGCCAGCAGCCAAGTAAGTGTAGCTTACGAGCAGTTCTTC.

The rearrangement uses TRBV7-6 and TRBJ1-4; maybe TRBD1 (5 bases). Germline V lookup: CDR1 SGHVS, CDR2 FNYEAQ. The V end lost 1 base, the J end lost 0 bases, and 15 bases lay between the germline ends. The CDR3 sequence is 18 residues long. In DNA, the CDR3 is TGTGCCAGCAGCTTAGGGGGGTCTCTACTTGCAACTAATGAAAAACTGTTTTTT. Translated: CASSLGGSLLATNEKLFF. The full variable domain, with the rest looked up from reference TRBV7-6 and TRBJ1-4, is GAGVSQSPRYKVTKRGQDVALRCDPISGHVSLYWYRQALGQGPEFLTYFNYEAQQDKSGLPNDRFSAERPEGSISTLTIQRTEQRDSAMYRCASSLGGSLLATNEKLFFGSGTQLSVL.

V and J are TRBV7-2 and TRBJ2-1; the match to TRBD1 covers 7 bases. Per the germline V gene, CDR1 is SGHTA and CDR2 is FQGNSA. The V segment lost 0 bases and the J segment 4 bases; nucleotides outside the gene matches: 9. The CDR3 loop spans 17 amino acids. CDR3 nucleotide sequence: TGTGCCAGCAGCTTAGCGGGGGACAGATATTTTTACAATGAGCAGTTCTTC. It is translated as CASSLAGDRYFYNEQFF.

The J gene is TRBJ1-4, the V gene TRBV24-1, with a tentative D call TRBD1 (5 bases). This CDR3 contains 17 residues. Trimming pared 4 bases from V and 0 bases from J, leaving 14 bases between. Germline V gene lookup returns CDR1 KGHDR and CDR2 SFDVKD. This CDR3 reads CATSEGRGIATNEKLFF. The DNA for the CDR3 is TGTGCCACCAGTGAAGGAAGGGGTATCGCAACTAATGAAAAACTGTTTTTT.

This rearrangement joins TRBV7-9 to TRBJ1-1; maybe TRBD1 (5 bases). Trimming cost V 4 bases and J 0 bases, with 15 bases left between them. Germline V CDR1 and CDR2: SEHNR, FQNEAQ (reference sequence). The CDR3 covers 16 residues. The CDR3 nucleotides read TGTGCCAGCAGCTCCTCGACAGATCCAGTGAACACTGAAGCTTTCTTT. It translates to CASSSSTDPVNTEAFF.

The chain carries TRBV4-2 and TRBJ2-1; TRBD2 matches at 7 bases. V dropped 1 base and J dropped 2; count of bases not matched to a gene: 5. This CDR3 is built from 16 residues. CDR1 LGHNA and CDR2 YNFKEQ come from the germline V gene. The CDR3 nucleotides read TGTGCCAGCAGCCAAGGGGAGGGGACCACCTACAATGAGCAGTTCTTC. It translates to CASSQGEGTTYNEQFF.

The chain combines TRBV9 with TRBJ2-3; D is uncertain. Germline V CDR1 and CDR2: SGDLS, YYNGEE. The germline V and J ends were trimmed by 1 base and 6 bases, with 9 bases remaining between them. This CDR3 region has 13 residues. CDR3 residues: CASSVLVFDTQYF. In DNA, the CDR3 is TGTGCCAGCAGCGTATTGGTTTTTGATACGCAGTATTTT.

In nucleotides, the CDR3 is TGTGCCAGCAGCCAAGATGGGAATGAAAAACTGTTTTTT. It yields the protein CASSQDGNEKLFF. This sequence joins TRBV4-2 and TRBJ1-4, with unresolved D. V lost 0 bases, J lost 5 bases, and 4 bases lay in between. This CDR3 contains 13 residues. The germline V gene has CDR1 LGHNA and CDR2 YNFKEQ.

This sequence joins TRBV10-3 and TRBJ1-6; 7 bases are shared with TRBD1. Germline V gives CDR1 ENHRY, CDR2 SYGVKD. With V trimmed by 8 bases and J by 9 bases, 7 bases remained unmatched. The length of the CDR3 is 13 residues. CDR3: CAISSQGSSPLHF. The CDR3 nucleotides read TGTGCCATCTCATCACAGGGGTCTTCACCCCTCCACTTT.

The chain carries TRBV7-9 and TRBJ1-4, with 7 bases fitting TRBD1. CDR1 and CDR2 from the germline V gene are SEHNR and FQNEAQ (reference sequence). V shed 5 bases, J shed 7 bases, and the junction held 13 bases outside the gene matches. The length of the CDR3 is 16 residues. The CDR3 loop is CASSPEGGTETEKLFF. CDR3 DNA sequence: TGTGCCAGCAGCCCCGAGGGGGGGACAGAAACTGAAAAACTGTTTTTT. Supplemented by reference TRBV7-9 and TRBJ1-4, the full variable domain reads DTGVSQNPRHKITKRGQNVTFRCDPISEHNRLYWYRQTLGQGPEFLTYFQNEAQLEKSRLLSDRFSAERPKGSFSTLEIQRTEQGDSAMYLCASSPEGGTETEKLFFGSGTQLSVL.

The table lists this clonotype with many counts. V is TRBV29-1 and J is TRBJ1-2; a weak D match, TRBD1 (6 bases). CDR1 is SQVTM, CDR2 ANQGSEA, per germline. The V gene lost 4 bases and the J gene lost 0 bases, with 9 bases spanning the gap. This CDR3 is built from 13 residues. The CDR3 reads CSVVRGTNYGYTF. CDR3 in DNA: TGCAGCGTTGTCAGGGGAACTAACTATGGCTACACCTTC.

V and J are TRBV7-6 and TRBJ2-1, with 11 bases lining up with TRBD1. The V and J ends lost 5 bases and 6 bases, in that order; junction bases with no gene match: 6. The CDR3 is made up of 15 amino acids. Germline values: CDR1 SGHVS, CDR2 FNYEAQ. CDR3 sequence reads: CASSAGQGAINEQFF. The CDR3 nucleotides read TGTGCCAGCAGCGCAGGACAGGGGGCTATCAATGAGCAGTTCTTC.

This clonotype has more than one count but fewer than ten. This chain links TRBV20-1 with TRBJ1-2, with TRBD1 identical over 8 bases. This CDR3 is 13 amino acids long. Germline lookup yields CDR1 DFQATT and CDR2 SNEGSKA (reference sequence). The J segment lost 4 bases and the V segment lost 4 bases, leaving 5 bases of the junction unmatched. Here the CDR3 reads CSANSDRVYGYTF. The CDR3 nucleotides read TGCAGTGCTAACTCGGACAGGGTCTATGGCTACACCTTC.

This sequence joins TRBV11-2 and TRBJ2-6; D not certain. Germline CDR1 is SGHAT and CDR2 is FQNNGV. Trimming cost V 5 bases and J 1 base, with 15 bases left between them. This CDR3 is 17 amino acids long. DNA for the CDR3: TGTGCCAGCAGCCCCTGGACGGTGAAGTCTGGGGCCAACGTCCTGACTTTC. It is translated as CASSPWTVKSGANVLTF. The full variable domain, in which reference TRBV11-2 and TRBJ2-6 provide the parts outside the CDR3, is EAGVAQSPRYKIIEKRQSVAFWCNPISGHATLYWYQQILGQGPKLLIQFQNNGVVDDSQLPKDRFSAERLKGVDSTLKIQPAKLEDSAVYLCASSPWTVKSGANVLTFGAGSRLTVL.

This clonotype was detected only a few times. This chain connects TRBV6-5 to TRBJ2-2; TRBD1 matches at 8 bases. The CDR3 is made up of 16 amino acids. The V gene end was trimmed by 2 bases and the J gene end by 6 bases; junction bases not matched to a gene: 8. Germline V lookup: CDR1 MNHEY, CDR2 SVGAGI. CDR3 DNA: TGTGCCAGCAGTTACCAAGACAGGGGTCGCGCCGGGGAGCTGTTTTTT. Translation: CASSYQDRGRAGELFF.

In its sample, this clonotype was seen a few times. The chain employs TRBV4-2 and TRBJ1-6, with TRBD1 as a possible D gene (5 bases). This CDR3 is 18 amino acids long. The germline V and J ends were trimmed by 0 bases and 1 base, with 13 bases remaining between them. Germline CDR1 and CDR2: LGHNA and YNFKEQ. The CDR3 spells CASSQDPAGSSYNSPLHF. The CDR3 DNA follows: TGTGCCAGCAGCCAAGACCCGGCAGGGAGTTCCTATAATTCACCCCTCCACTTT.

This clonotype showed up just a few times. The CDR3 nucleotides read TGTGCCAGCAGCAACCAATGGAACACTGAAGCTTTCTTT. The encoded protein is CASSNQWNTEAFF. The V and J genes are TRBV6-4 and TRBJ1-1; D is uncertain. Per germline, CDR1 MRHNA and CDR2 SNTAGT. V lost 6 bases and J lost 1, with 9 bases in between. The CDR3 contains 13 residues.

This clonotype was detected many times. The rearrangement uses TRBV7-6 and TRBJ1-1, with 11 bases that match TRBD1. This CDR3 is 15 amino acids long. The germline V gene encodes CDR1 SGHVS and CDR2 FNYEAQ. V was pared by 1 base and J by 5 bases, with 3 bases of the junction left unmatched. CDR3 amino acids: CASSLGTGGRTEAFF. Written as DNA, the CDR3 is TGTGCCAGCAGCTTAGGGACAGGGGGCCGGACTGAAGCTTTCTTT.

This clonotype was counted only a few times. The chain joins TRBV12-3 or TRBV12-4 to TRBJ1-5; the D gene is possibly TRBD1 (5 bases). This CDR3 spans 14 amino acids. V lost 3 bases and J 6 bases, leaving 12 bases between the germline ends. CDR3 protein: CASSFAGTFQPQHF. The DNA for the CDR3 is TGTGCCAGCAGTTTCGCGGGGACGTTTCAGCCCCAGCATTTT.

This clonotype was detected a few times. The gene calls are TRBV7-6 and TRBJ1-6; D is unclear. CDR3 length equals 13 residues. Deletions cut 5 bases from V and 5 bases from J, with 7 bases between. Germline CDR1 reads SGHVS; CDR2 reads FNYEAQ. CDR3 in amino acids: CASSDPNNSPLHF. DNA of the CDR3: TGTGCCAGCAGCGATCCTAATAATTCACCCCTCCACTTT.